Listed below are T cell receptor beta chains from one sample, sequenced in a study of T cells in Graves' hyperthyroidism and ophthalmopathy. TCRdb itself ran the multiplex PCR reads through MiXCR, one entry per CDR3 protein. This sample carries about half a million distinct CDR3 sequences, 22% of them seen once, and the ten largest clones take 45% to 50%. The sequencing sample was made of blood. The receptor source for this set is a woman between 65 and 79 years old with Graves' ophthalmopathy. Each CDR3 is given with its conserved first and last residue. A D gene is named only where the DNA matches it firmly. Rows may omit the clone size; those that give it use once, few, many or a size class.

cdr3_nt	cdr3_aa	d_call	j_call	clone_size	v_call
TGTGCCAGCAGTTTAACCGGGGGGGGGGCGGGTGGCTACACCTTC	CASSLTGGGAGGYTF	NA	TRBJ1-2	few	TRBV12-3/TRBV12-4
TGTGCCAGCACACCGGACAGGGAAGGCAATGAGCAGTTCTTC	CASTPDREGNEQFF	TRBD1	TRBJ2-1	many	TRBV2
TGTGCCAGCAGTTACCCCTCACAGGGGTACGAGCAGTACTTC	CASSYPSQGYEQYF	TRBD1	TRBJ2-7	few	TRBV9
TGTGCCAGCAGCTTAACAGGGCTAGCGCGGAACAATGAGCAGTTCTTC	CASSLTGLARNNEQFF	NA	TRBJ2-1	many	TRBV7-3
TGTGCCAGCATCCCTTCCACCAGGGGCAGGGGGTTGTCCTACGAGCAGTACTTC	CASIPSTRGRGLSYEQYF	TRBD1	TRBJ2-7	many	TRBV6-1
TGTGCCAGCAGTCGGGCAGGGTCGGTCTATGGCTACACCTTC	CASSRAGSVYGYTF	NA	TRBJ1-2	NA	TRBV12-3/TRBV12-4
TGTGCCAGCAGTTCACCCGCGGCGTTTAGCGCGGGGACCACAGATACGCAGTATTTT	CASSSPAAFSAGTTDTQYF	NA	TRBJ2-3	once	TRBV6-9
TGCGCCGGAGAGTACCAAGAGACCCAGTACTTC	CAGEYQETQYF	NA	TRBJ2-5	NA	TRBV6-9
TGTGCCAGCAGATCCTCTACAGGGGGGTGGAGCACCGGGGAGCTGTTTTTT	CASRSSTGGWSTGELFF	TRBD1	TRBJ2-2	NA	TRBV28
TGTGCCAGCACCCCCCTGGGGGAGTTGAACACCGGGGAGCTGTTTTTT	CASTPLGELNTGELFF	NA	TRBJ2-2	many	TRBV12-3/TRBV12-4
TGTGCCAGCAGTACAAGCACCGGGGAGCTGTTTTTT	CASSTSTGELFF	NA	TRBJ2-2	many	TRBV12-3/TRBV12-4
TGTGCCAGCAGTTCCCAAACTGAAGCTTTCTTT	CASSSQTEAFF	NA	TRBJ1-1	NA	TRBV12-3/TRBV12-4
TGCAGTGCTAGCAACCAAATGAACACTGAAGCTTTCTTT	CSASNQMNTEAFF	NA	TRBJ1-1	NA	TRBV20-1
TGTGCCAGCAGCCGCGCGGGGGCTGAAGCTTTCTTT	CASSRAGAEAFF	NA	TRBJ1-1	many	TRBV2
TGTGCCAGCAGTTACCAGCGGGTCGTCTACAATGAGCAGTTCTTC	CASSYQRVVYNEQFF	NA	TRBJ2-1	few	TRBV6-2/TRBV6-3
TGTGCCAGCAGTTTGGCCGGGACTAGACCCTACAATGAGCAGTTCTTC	CASSLAGTRPYNEQFF	TRBD2	TRBJ2-1	NA	TRBV27
TGTGCCAGCAGCGCAACCACCGGGACTCACAATGAGCAGTTCTTC	CASSATTGTHNEQFF	NA	TRBJ2-1	NA	TRBV9
TGCAGTGCTAGAGGGGGGGTGGGAGATACGCAGTATTTT	CSARGGVGDTQYF	NA	TRBJ2-3	NA	TRBV20-1
TGTGCCAGCGCAAGGGGTTCAGGAAACACCATATATTTT	CASARGSGNTIYF	NA	TRBJ1-3	few	TRBV27
TGCAGCGTTGAGGGAGGGAGGGGCTACACCTTC	CSVEGGRGYTF	NA	TRBJ1-2	NA	TRBV29-1
TGTGCCTGGAGTGGACAGGGTGGGACTGAAGCTTTCTTT	CAWSGQGGTEAFF	TRBD1	TRBJ1-1	NA	TRBV30